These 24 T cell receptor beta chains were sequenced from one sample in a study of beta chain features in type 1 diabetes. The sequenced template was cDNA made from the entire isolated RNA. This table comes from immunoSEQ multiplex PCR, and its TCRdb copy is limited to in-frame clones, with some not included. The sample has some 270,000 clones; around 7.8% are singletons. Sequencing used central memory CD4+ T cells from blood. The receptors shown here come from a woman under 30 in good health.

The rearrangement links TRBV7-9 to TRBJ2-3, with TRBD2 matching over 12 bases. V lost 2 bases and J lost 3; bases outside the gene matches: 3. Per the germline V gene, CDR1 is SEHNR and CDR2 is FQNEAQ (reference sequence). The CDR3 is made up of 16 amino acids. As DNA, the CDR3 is TGTGCCAGCAGCTTAACTAGCGGGGGGCGTACAGATACGCAGTATTTT. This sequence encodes CASSLTSGGRTDTQYF.

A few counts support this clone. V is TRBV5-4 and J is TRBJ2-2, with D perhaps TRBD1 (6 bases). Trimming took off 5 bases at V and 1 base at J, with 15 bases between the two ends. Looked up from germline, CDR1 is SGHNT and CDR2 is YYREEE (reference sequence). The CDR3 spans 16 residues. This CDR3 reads CASSFGQTLNTGELFF. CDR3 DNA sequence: TGTGCCAGCAGTTTCGGACAGACTTTGAACACCGGGGAGCTGTTTTTT.

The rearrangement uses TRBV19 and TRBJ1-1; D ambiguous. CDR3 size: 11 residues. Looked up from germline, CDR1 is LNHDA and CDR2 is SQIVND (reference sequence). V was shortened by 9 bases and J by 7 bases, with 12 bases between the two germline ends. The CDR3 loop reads CARYWDIEAFF. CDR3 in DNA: TGTGCCAGGTACTGGGATATTGAAGCTTTCTTT.

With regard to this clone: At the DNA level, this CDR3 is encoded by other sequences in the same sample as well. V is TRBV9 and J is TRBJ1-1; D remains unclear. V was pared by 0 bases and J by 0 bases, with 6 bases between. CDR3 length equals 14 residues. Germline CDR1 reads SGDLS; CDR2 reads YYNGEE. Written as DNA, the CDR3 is TGTGCCAGCAGCGTAGGGGGTGTGAACACTGAAGCTTTCTTT. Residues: CASSVGGVNTEAFF.

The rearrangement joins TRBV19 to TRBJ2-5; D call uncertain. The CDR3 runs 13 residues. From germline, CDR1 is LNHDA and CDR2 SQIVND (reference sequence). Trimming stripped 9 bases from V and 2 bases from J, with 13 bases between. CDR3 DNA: TGTGCCAGCAAGGACGACACGCAAGAGACCCAGTACTTC. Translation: CASKDDTQETQYF.

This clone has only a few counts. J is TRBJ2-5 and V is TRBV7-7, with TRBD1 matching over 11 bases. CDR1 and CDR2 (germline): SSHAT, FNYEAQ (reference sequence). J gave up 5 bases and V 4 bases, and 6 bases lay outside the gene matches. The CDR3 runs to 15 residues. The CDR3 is CASSSRTGGRETQYF. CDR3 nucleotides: TGTGCCAGCAGCTCACGGACAGGGGGCCGTGAGACCCAGTACTTC.

In DNA, the CDR3 is TGTGCCAGCAGTCAGGCAGGGTCTGGGGCCAACGTCCTGACTTTC. Its protein product is CASSQAGSGANVLTF. This chain joins TRBV6-5 and TRBJ2-6; the D gene is possibly TRBD1 (5 bases). CDR3 length: 15 amino acids. The germline V and J ends were trimmed by 5 bases and 1 base, with 9 bases remaining between them. Germline V gene sequence: CDR1 MNHEY, CDR2 SVGAGI.

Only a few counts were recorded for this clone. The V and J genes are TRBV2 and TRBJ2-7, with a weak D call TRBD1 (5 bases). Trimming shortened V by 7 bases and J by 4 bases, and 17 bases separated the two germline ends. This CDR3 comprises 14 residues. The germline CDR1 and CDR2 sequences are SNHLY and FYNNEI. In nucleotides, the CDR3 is TGTGCCAGCACCGAACGAACAGGATGGTACGAGCAGTACTTC. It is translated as CASTERTGWYEQYF.

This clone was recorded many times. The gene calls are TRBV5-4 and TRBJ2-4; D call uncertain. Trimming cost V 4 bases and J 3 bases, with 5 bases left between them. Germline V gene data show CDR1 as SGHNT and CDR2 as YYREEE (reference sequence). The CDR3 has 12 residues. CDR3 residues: CASSLDKNIQYF. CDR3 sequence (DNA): TGTGCCAGCAGCCTGGACAAAAACATTCAGTACTTC.

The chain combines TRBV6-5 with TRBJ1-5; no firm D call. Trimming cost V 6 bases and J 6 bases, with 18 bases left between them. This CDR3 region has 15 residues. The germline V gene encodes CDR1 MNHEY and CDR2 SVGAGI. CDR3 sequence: CASSPGTAYGQPQHF. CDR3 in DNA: TGTGCCAGCAGCCCTGGTACAGCCTACGGTCAGCCCCAGCATTTT.

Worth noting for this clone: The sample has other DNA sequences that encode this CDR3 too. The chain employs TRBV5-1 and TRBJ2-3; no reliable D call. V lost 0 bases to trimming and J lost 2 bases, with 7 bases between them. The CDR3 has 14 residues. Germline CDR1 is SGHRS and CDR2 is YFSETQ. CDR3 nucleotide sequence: TGCGCCAGCAGCTTGGGCCAGATCACAGATACGCAGTATTTT. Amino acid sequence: CASSLGQITDTQYF.

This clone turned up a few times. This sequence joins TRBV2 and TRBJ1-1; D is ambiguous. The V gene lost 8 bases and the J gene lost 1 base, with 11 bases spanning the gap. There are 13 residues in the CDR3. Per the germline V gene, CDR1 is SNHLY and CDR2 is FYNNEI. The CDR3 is CASLLMENTEAFF. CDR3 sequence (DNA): TGTGCCAGCCTTCTTATGGAGAACACTGAAGCTTTCTTT.

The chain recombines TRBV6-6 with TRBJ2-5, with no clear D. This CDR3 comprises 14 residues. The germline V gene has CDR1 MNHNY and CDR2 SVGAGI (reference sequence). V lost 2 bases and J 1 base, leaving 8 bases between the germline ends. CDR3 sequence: CASSYLGTQETQYF. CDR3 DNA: TGTGCCAGCAGTTACCTGGGAACCCAAGAGACCCAGTACTTC.

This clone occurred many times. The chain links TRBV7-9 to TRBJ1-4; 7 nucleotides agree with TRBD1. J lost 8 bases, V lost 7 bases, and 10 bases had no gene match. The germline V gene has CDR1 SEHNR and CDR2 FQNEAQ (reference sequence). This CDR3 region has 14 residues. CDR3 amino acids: CASNPGQRVEKLFF. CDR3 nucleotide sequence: TGTGCCAGCAACCCGGGACAGAGGGTAGAAAAACTGTTTTTT.

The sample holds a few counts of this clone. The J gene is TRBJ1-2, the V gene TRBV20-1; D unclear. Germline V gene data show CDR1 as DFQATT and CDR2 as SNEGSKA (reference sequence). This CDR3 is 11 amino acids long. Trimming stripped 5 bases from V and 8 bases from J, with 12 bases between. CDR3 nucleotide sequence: TGCAGTGCTTCTCGCGCGAAGGGCTACACCTTC. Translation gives CSASRAKGYTF.

The CDR3 loop reads CASSIVATSLSYEQYF. The CDR3 region has the DNA TGTGCCAGTAGTATAGTGGCGACTAGCCTTTCCTACGAGCAGTACTTC. The chain joins TRBV19 to TRBJ2-7, with 7 bases aligning to TRBD2. The germline CDR1 and CDR2 sequences are LNHDA and SQIVND (reference sequence). The CDR3 spans 16 residues. Trimming cost V 1 base and J 1 base; bases outside gene matches: 7. Full variable domain (remainder filled in from reference TRBV19 and TRBJ2-7): DGGITQSPKYLFRKEGQNVTLSCEQNLNHDAMYWYRQDPGQGLRLIYYSQIVNDFQKGDIAEGYSVSREKKESFPLTVTSAQKNPTAFYLCASSIVATSLSYEQYFGPGTRLTVT.

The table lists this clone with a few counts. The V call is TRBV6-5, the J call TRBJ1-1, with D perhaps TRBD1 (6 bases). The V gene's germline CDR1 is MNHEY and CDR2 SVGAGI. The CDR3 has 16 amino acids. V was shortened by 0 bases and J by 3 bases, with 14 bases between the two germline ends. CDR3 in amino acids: CASSYSGGGPDTEAFF. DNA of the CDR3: TGTGCCAGCAGTTACTCGGGGGGCGGCCCGGACACTGAAGCTTTCTTT.

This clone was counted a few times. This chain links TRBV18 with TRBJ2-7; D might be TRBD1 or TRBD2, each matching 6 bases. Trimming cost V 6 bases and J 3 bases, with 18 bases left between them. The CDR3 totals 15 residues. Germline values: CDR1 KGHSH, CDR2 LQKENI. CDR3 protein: CASSRSQGTRYEQYF. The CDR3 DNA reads TGTGCCAGCTCTAGGAGTCAGGGGACTCGCTACGAGCAGTACTTC.

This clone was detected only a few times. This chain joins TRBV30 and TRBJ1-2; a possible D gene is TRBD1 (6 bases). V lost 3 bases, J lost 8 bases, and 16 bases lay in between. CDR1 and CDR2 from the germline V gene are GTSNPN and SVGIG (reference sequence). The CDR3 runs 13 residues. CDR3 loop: CAWSYGQRAGYTF. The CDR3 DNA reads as TGTGCCTGGAGCTACGGACAGCGAGCAGGCTACACCTTC.

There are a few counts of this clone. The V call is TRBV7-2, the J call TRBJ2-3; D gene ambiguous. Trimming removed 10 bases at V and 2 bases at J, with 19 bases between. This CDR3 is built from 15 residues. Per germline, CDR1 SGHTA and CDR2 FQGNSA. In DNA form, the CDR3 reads TGTGCCATCAGACCCCCTCGCGGTTACACAGATACGCAGTATTTT. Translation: CAIRPPRGYTDTQYF.

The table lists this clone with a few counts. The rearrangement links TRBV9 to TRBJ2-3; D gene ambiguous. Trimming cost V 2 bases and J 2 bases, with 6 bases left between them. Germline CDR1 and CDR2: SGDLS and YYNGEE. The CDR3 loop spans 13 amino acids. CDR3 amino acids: CASSVSDTDTQYF. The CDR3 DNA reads TGTGCCAGCAGCGTTTCTGACACAGATACGCAGTATTTT. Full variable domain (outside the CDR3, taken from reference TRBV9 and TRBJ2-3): DSGVTQTPKHLITATGQRVTLRCSPRSGDLSVYWYQQSLDQGLQFLIQYYNGEERAKGNILERFSAQQFPDLHSELNLSSLELGDSALYFCASSVSDTDTQYFGPGTRLTVL.

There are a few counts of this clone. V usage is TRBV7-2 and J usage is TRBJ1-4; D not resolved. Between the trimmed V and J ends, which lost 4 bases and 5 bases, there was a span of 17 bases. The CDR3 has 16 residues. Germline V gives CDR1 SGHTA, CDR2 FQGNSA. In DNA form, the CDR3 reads TGTGCCAGCAGCTCCAAACTACAGATAGCAAATGAAAAACTGTTTTTT. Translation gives CASSSKLQIANEKLFF.

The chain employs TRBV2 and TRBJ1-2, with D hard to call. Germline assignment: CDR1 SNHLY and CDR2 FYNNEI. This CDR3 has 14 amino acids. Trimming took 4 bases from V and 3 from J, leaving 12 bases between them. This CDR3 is CASSVGDGYYGYTF. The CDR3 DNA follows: TGTGCCAGCAGTGTCGGCGACGGGTACTATGGCTACACCTTC.

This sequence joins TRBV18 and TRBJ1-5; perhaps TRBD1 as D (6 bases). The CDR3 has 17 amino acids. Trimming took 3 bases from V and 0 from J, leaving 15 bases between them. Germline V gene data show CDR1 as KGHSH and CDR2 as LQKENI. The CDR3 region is CASSPTQHRDSNQPQHF. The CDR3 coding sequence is TGTGCCAGCTCACCCACCCAACACAGGGATAGCAATCAGCCCCAGCATTTT.